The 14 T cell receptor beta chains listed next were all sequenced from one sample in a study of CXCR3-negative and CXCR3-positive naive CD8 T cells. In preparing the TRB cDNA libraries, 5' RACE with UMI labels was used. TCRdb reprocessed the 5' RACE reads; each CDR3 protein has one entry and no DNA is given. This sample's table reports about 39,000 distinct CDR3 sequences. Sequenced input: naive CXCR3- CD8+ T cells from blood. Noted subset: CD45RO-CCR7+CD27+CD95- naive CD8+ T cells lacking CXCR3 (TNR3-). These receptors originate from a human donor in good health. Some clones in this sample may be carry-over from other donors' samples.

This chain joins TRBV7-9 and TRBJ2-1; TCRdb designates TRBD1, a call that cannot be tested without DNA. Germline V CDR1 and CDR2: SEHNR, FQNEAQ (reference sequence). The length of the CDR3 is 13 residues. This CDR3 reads CASSLIRVNEQFF.

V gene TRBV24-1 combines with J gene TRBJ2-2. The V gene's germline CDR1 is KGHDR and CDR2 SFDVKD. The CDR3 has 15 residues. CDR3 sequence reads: CATSDLQGVGGELFF.

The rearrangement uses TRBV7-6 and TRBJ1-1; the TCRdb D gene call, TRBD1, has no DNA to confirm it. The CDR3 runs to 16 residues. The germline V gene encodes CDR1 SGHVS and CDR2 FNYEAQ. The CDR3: CASSLDGLGQGGEAFF.

The CDR3 loop reads CSAEPGLAGSDTQYF. The chain joins TRBV29-1 to TRBJ2-3; lacking DNA, the TRBD2 call made by TCRdb goes unchecked. The CDR3 is 15 amino acids. From germline, CDR1 is SQVTM and CDR2 ANQGSEA.

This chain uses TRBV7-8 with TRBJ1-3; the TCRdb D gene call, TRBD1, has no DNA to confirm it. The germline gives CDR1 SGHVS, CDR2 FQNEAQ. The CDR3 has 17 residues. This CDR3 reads CASSLSLTGRSGNTIYF. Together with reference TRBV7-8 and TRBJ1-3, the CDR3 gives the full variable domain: GAGVSQSPRYKVAKRGQDVALRCDPISGHVSLFWYQQALGQGPEFLTYFQNEAQLDKSGLPSDRFFAERPEGSVSTLKIQRTQQEDSAVYLCASSLSLTGRSGNTIYFGEGSWLTVV.

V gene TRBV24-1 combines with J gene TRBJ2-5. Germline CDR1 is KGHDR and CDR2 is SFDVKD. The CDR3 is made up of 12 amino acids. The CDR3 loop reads CATSDLEETQYF.

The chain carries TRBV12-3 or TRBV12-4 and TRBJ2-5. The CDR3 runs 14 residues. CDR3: CASSPTYNQETQYF.

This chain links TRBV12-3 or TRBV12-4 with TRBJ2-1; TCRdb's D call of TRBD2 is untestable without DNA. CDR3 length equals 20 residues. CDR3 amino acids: CASSPGYLTSGGASYNEQFF.

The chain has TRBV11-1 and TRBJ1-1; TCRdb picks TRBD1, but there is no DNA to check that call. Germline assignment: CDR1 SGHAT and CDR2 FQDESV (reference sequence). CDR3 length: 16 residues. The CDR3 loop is CASSLEGQGVWTEAFF.

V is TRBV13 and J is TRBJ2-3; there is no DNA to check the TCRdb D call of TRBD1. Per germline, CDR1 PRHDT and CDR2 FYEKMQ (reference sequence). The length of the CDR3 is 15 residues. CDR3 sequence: CASSLGDRGADTQYF.

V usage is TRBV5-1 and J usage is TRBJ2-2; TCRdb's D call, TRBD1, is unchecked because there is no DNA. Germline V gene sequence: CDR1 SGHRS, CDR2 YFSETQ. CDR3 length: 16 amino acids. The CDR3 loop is CASSLGFPGLTGELFF.

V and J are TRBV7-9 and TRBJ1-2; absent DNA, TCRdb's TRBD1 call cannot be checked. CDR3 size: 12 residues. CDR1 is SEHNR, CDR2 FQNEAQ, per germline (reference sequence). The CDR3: CASSFGGDGYTF.

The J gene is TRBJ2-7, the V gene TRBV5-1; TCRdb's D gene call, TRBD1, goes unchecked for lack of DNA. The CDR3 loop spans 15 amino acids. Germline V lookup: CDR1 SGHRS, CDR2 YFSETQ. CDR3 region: CASSLASQGKYEQYF. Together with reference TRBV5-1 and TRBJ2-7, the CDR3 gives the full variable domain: KAGVTQTPRYLIKTRGQQVTLSCSPISGHRSVSWYQQTPGQGLQFLFEYFSETQRNKGNFPGRFSGRQFSNSRSEMNVSTLELGDSALYLCASSLASQGKYEQYFGPGTRLTVT.

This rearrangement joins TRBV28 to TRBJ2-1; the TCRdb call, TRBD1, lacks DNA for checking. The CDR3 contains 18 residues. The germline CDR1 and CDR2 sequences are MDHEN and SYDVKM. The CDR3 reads CASSSYPLRQDEDNEQFF. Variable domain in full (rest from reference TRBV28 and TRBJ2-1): DVKVTQSSRYLVKRTGEKVFLECVQDMDHENMFWYRQDPGLGLRLIYFSYDVKMKEKGDIPEGYSVSREKKERFSLILESASTNQTSMYLCASSSYPLRQDEDNEQFFGPGTRLTVL.